These T cell receptor beta chains were read from a single sample in a study of shared clonotypes between healthy human individuals. Here immunoSEQ multiplex PCR was the method, and the copy in TCRdb shows in-frame clones only, minus some. The data hold roughly 2.2 million clones, with 85% to 95% observed a single time. Sequenced: naive CD4+ T cells from PBMCs. The source of these receptors is a man between 18 and 35 years old in good health. Some clones in this sample may be carry-over from other donors' samples. CDR3s include the opening cysteine and the closing phenylalanine or tryptophan. Fields, in order: clone size, D gene, J gene, V gene, CDR3 DNA, CDR3 protein. A D gene is named only where the DNA matches it firmly. Expanded clones are given a class, and other clones once, few, many or no size at all.

>NA|TRBD1|TRBJ1-2|TRBV5-4
TGTGCCAGCAAGGCCCGACAGGGAGGGACCTCCTATGGCTACACCTTC
CASKARQGGTSYGYTF
>NA|NA|TRBJ1-2|TRBV4-3
TGCGCCAGCAGCCAAGTACAGAATAACTATGGCTACACCTTC
CASSQVQNNYGYTF
>NA|NA|TRBJ2-1|TRBV6-1
TGTGCCAGCAGCTACGTGTCAGGGAAAAGCAATGAGCAGTTCTTC
CASSYVSGKSNEQFF
>NA|NA|TRBJ2-7|TRBV5-6
TGTGCCAGCAGCCTGGGTTACTCGAGCTCCTACGAGCAGTACTTC
CASSLGYSSSYEQYF
>NA|NA|TRBJ2-1|TRBV13
TGTGCCAGCAGCTTAGGCGGGAAATCCTACAATGAGCAGTTCTTC
CASSLGGKSYNEQFF
>once|TRBD2|TRBJ2-1|TRBV11-2
TGTGCCAGCAGCTTAGGAACTAGCGGGAGCGTCTATGAGCAGTTCTTC
CASSLGTSGSVYEQFF
>few|NA|TRBJ1-1|TRBV2
TGTGCCAGCAGTGCGGAGGGATACACTGAAGCTTTCTTT
CASSAEGYTEAFF
>once|TRBD1|TRBJ2-7|TRBV25-1
TGTGCCAGCAGGAATAGGGACAGGGACAAGGACGAGCAGTACTTC
CASRNRDRDKDEQYF
>NA|TRBD1|TRBJ1-4|TRBV30
TGTGCCTGGAACGACAGGGGTGGTGAAAAACTGTTTTTT
CAWNDRGGEKLFF
>NA|TRBD2|TRBJ2-2|TRBV10-3
TGTGCCATCAGTGAGTTCCTAGCGGCTAACACCGGGGAGCTGTTTTTT
CAISEFLAANTGELFF
>NA|NA|TRBJ2-7|TRBV29-1
TGCAGCGCCGGGACATACTCCTACGAGCAGTACTTC
CSAGTYSYEQYF
>NA|NA|TRBJ1-4|TRBV2
TGTGCCAGCCAACAGGGAAATAATGAAAAACTGTTTTTT
CASQQGNNEKLFF
>NA|TRBD1|TRBJ2-5|TRBV28
TGTGCCAGCAGCCGATCCCTCCCCCCGGGACAGGGGGCGGTGACCCAGTACTTC
CASSRSLPPGQGAVTQYF
>few|NA|TRBJ1-5|TRBV18
TGTGCCAGCTCACCACGCCAGGGCGATCAGCCCCAGCATTTT
CASSPRQGDQPQHF
>NA|NA|TRBJ2-7|TRBV27
TGTGCCAGCAGTTTAGGAGGCTCCTACGAGCAGTACTTC
CASSLGGSYEQYF
>NA|NA|TRBJ2-1|TRBV5-6
TGTGCCAGCAGCTTGAGTGCAGATACAATCGGTGAGCAGTTCTTC
CASSLSADTIGEQFF
>few|NA|TRBJ1-3|TRBV9
TGTGCCAGCAGCGTAGGCGGAAACACCATATATTTT
CASSVGGNTIYF
>NA|TRBD1|TRBJ1-4|TRBV6-5
TGTGCCAGCAGCCCAGGGGGCTATAATGAAAAACTGTTTTTT
CASSPGGYNEKLFF
>NA|NA|TRBJ2-7|TRBV6-6
TGTGCCAGCTCCCCCCTCAGGGGCCTAACCTACGAGCAGTACTTC
CASSPLRGLTYEQYF
>NA|NA|TRBJ1-5|TRBV5-1
TGCGCCAGCAGCTCTCAGGGCGGCAATCAGCCCCAGCATTTT
CASSSQGGNQPQHF
>NA|NA|TRBJ1-3|TRBV29-1
TGCAGCGTTGAGCCAGTTAGCTCTGGAAACACCATATATTTT
CSVEPVSSGNTIYF
>NA|NA|TRBJ2-6|TRBV7-6
TGTGCCAGCAGTCCCCGCCGGGCCGCCGAACACTCTGGGGCCAACGTCCTGACTTTC
CASSPRRAAEHSGANVLTF
>NA|NA|TRBJ1-1|TRBV5-1
TGCGCCAGCAGCTTGGCATGGGAAATGAACCAAGCTTTCTTT
CASSLAWEMNQAFF
>NA|NA|TRBJ1-4|TRBV29-1
TGCAGCGTTGGTCGAGGGGTCGGGGAAAAACTGTTTTTT
CSVGRGVGEKLFF
>once|NA|TRBJ1-2|TRBV5-1
TGCGCCAGCAGCTTGGGGTACAGGGATGGCTACACCTTC
CASSLGYRDGYTF
>NA|TRBD1|TRBJ1-2|TRBV28
TGTGCCAGCAGTTTATTGGGGCAACAGGGGATTAACTATGGCTACACCTTC
CASSLLGQQGINYGYTF
>NA|TRBD2|TRBJ2-7|TRBV9
TGTGCCAGCAGCTCTGAAGTCGCGGGAGTTGACGAGCAGTACTTC
CASSSEVAGVDEQYF
>NA|NA|TRBJ1-4|TRBV7-9
TGTGCCAGCAGCTTTACCCCAGGGGATAGGGAAAAACTGTTTTTT
CASSFTPGDREKLFF